Below are 14 T cell receptor beta chains sequenced from a single sample in a study of cytomegalovirus exposure and HLA in healthy donors (dated by TCRdb to the late 2010s). The library was built by means of the immunoSEQ multiplex PCR assay. For the multiplex PCR, a mixture combining 60 forward primers for TCR Vbeta segments and 13 reverse primers for TCR Jbeta segments was used. TCRdb took this table from immuneACCESS and kept in-frame rearrangements with V and J called. Such tables lack part of the clones; where checked against another copy, unresolved V genes explain under half of the gap, and the rest is unexplained. Here the sample has more than 150,000 clones; 60% to 80% occur a single time. The leading ten clones occupy around 15% of the sample. The sequencing input was PBMCs. These TCRs come from a man aged 50 to 59 in good health and CMV-seropositive.

The chain has TRBV18 and TRBJ2-5; D gene ambiguous. Looked up from germline, CDR1 is KGHSH and CDR2 is LQKENI. The CDR3 covers 13 residues. V was clipped by 2 bases and J by 7 bases, with 11 bases between them. The CDR3 nucleotides read TGTGCCAGCTCACCATGGGCCGCACGGACCCAGTACTTC. As protein: CASSPWAARTQYF.

The V and J genes are TRBV2 and TRBJ2-7, with a weak D call TRBD1 (6 bases). The V and J ends lost 5 bases and 0 bases respectively, with 17 bases between them. Germline V CDR1 and CDR2: SNHLY, FYNNEI. There are 16 residues in the CDR3. The CDR3 is CASSSQGFSSSYEQYF. The DNA of the CDR3 is TGTGCCAGCAGTTCACAGGGATTTTCTAGCTCCTACGAGCAGTACTTC.

The chain uses TRBV2 and TRBJ2-5; the match to TRBD1 covers 7 bases. The CDR3 extends over 15 amino acids. The V gene's germline CDR1 is SNHLY and CDR2 FYNNEI. V dropped 1 base and J dropped 2; count of bases not matched to a gene: 4. The CDR3 loop is CASSEDRGVQETQYF. CDR3 in DNA: TGTGCCAGCAGTGAAGACAGGGGAGTACAAGAGACCCAGTACTTC.

The V and J genes are TRBV5-6 and TRBJ2-5; tentatively, D is TRBD2 (6 bases). Germline CDR1 reads SGHDT; CDR2 reads YYEEEE. The CDR3 contains 14 residues. The germline V and J ends were trimmed by 6 bases and 5 bases, with 17 bases remaining between them. The CDR3 loop is CASKLQRAGETQYF. CDR3 in DNA: TGTGCCAGCAAGCTTCAGCGGGCGGGGGAGACCCAGTACTTC.

Comments on this clone: An end of the junction differs from the germline gene, which may be a read error. V gene TRBV7-9 combines with J gene TRBJ2-3; TRBD2 aligns across 8 bases. Germline values: CDR1 SEHNR, CDR2 FQNEAQ (reference sequence). The CDR3 length is 16 residues. The CDR3 here is CSSRRMTSVNTDTQYF. CDR3 nucleotides: TGTTCCAGCAGACGGATGACTAGCGTTAACACAGATACGCAGTATTTT.

The CDR3 coding sequence is TGCGCCAGCAGCCCCGCGCCCCCGAGTTCCTACGAGCAGTACTTC. It codes for CASSPAPPSSYEQYF. This chain connects TRBV5-1 to TRBJ2-5; D remains ambiguous. Matching the DNA end better, TRBJ2-7 makes the J call doubtful. This CDR3 has 15 residues. The germline gives CDR1 SGHRS, CDR2 YFSETQ.

The chain uses TRBV27 and TRBJ1-1, with D tentatively TRBD1 (5 bases). The CDR3 loop spans 14 amino acids. Germline V CDR1 and CDR2: MNHEY, SMNVEV (reference sequence). The V and J ends lost 6 bases and 4 bases respectively, with 15 bases between them. The DNA of the CDR3 is TGTGCCAGCAGATTAACAGGTTGGGTCACTGAAGCTTTCTTT. This codes for CASRLTGWVTEAFF.

V and J are TRBV30 and TRBJ2-7, with a weak D call TRBD2 (6 bases). This CDR3 is 14 amino acids long. The germline V gene has CDR1 GTSNPN and CDR2 SVGIG (reference sequence). V was shortened by 0 bases and J by 0 bases, with 9 bases between the two germline ends. The CDR3 nucleotides are TGTGCCTGGAGTGTAAAAGCGGGCTCCTACGAGCAGTACTTC. Translated, it gives CAWSVKAGSYEQYF.

This clone was seen only a few times. The chain couples TRBV6-6 to TRBJ1-5; a possible D gene is TRBD1 (5 bases). This CDR3 region has 15 residues. V gave up 6 bases and J gave up 4 bases, with 16 bases separating them. CDR1 MNHNY and CDR2 SVGAGI come from the germline V gene (reference sequence). CDR3 nucleotides: TGTGCCAGCAGGCCAAAGCAGGGAACAAATCAGCCCCAGCATTTT. Its translation is CASRPKQGTNQPQHF.

The J gene is TRBJ2-2, the V gene TRBV5-1; perhaps TRBD1 as D (5 bases). Germline lookup yields CDR1 SGHRS and CDR2 YFSETQ. Trimming removed 1 base from V and 1 base from J, with 5 bases in between. The CDR3 is 14 amino acids. The CDR3 spells CASSLRGNTGELFF. Written as DNA, the CDR3 is TGCGCCAGCAGCTTGAGGGGGAACACCGGGGAGCTGTTTTTT. Based on the CDR3 plus reference TRBV5-1 and TRBJ2-2, the full variable domain is KAGVTQTPRYLIKTRGQQVTLSCSPISGHRSVSWYQQTPGQGLQFLFEYFSETQRNKGNFPGRFSGRQFSNSRSEMNVSTLELGDSALYLCASSLRGNTGELFFGEGSRLTVL.

The chain combines TRBV28 with TRBJ2-5; D ambiguous. The CDR3 loop spans 13 amino acids. With 3 bases removed from V and 5 bases from J, the gap between germline ends came to 10 bases. Per the germline V gene, CDR1 is MDHEN and CDR2 is SYDVKM. For the CDR3, the DNA is TGTGCCAGCAGTTTCCCTTTATCGGAGACCCAGTACTTC. It codes for CASSFPLSETQYF.

This chain connects TRBV5-4 to TRBJ2-5; D perhaps matches TRBD1 (6 bases). Germline V CDR1 and CDR2: SGHNT, YYREEE (reference sequence). Deletions cut 2 bases from V and 4 bases from J, with 18 bases between. This CDR3 is 16 amino acids long. Here the CDR3 reads CASSLWGRGGGETQYF. In DNA, the CDR3 is TGTGCCAGCAGCTTATGGGGCAGGGGTGGGGGAGAGACCCAGTACTTC. The full variable domain, in which reference TRBV5-4 and TRBJ2-5 provide the parts outside the CDR3, is ETGVTQSPTHLIKTRGQQVTLRCSSQSGHNTVSWYQQALGQGPQFIFQYYREEENGRGNFPPRFSGLQFPNYSSELNVNALELDDSALYLCASSLWGRGGGETQYFGPGTRLLVL.

This chain joins TRBV28 and TRBJ1-2; D is possibly TRBD1 (5 bases). The CDR3 contains 13 residues. Trimming took 7 bases from V and 5 from J, leaving 14 bases between them. In germline, CDR1 is MDHEN, CDR2 SYDVKM. In DNA, the CDR3 is TGTGCCAGCACTAGGTCGGGGGTTTATGGCTACACCTTC. Encoded protein: CASTRSGVYGYTF.

The rearrangement joins TRBV5-1 to TRBJ1-2, with 11 bases lining up with TRBD1. The CDR3 is 16 residues long. V was pared by 0 bases and J by 4 bases, with 5 bases of the junction left unmatched. The germline V gene has CDR1 SGHRS and CDR2 YFSETQ. This CDR3 reads CASSLGRDRGTYGYTF. The CDR3 DNA is TGCGCCAGCAGCTTGGGTCGGGACAGGGGGACCTATGGCTACACCTTC.